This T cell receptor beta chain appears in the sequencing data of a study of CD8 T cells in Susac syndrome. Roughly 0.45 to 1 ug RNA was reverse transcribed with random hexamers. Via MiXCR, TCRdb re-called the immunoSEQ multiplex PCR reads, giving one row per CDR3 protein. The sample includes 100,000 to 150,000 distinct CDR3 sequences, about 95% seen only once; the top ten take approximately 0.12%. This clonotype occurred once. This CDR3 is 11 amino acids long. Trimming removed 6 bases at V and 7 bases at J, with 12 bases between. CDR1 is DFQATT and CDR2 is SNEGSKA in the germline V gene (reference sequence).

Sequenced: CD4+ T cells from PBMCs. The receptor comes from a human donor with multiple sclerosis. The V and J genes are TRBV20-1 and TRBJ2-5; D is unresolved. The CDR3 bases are TGCAGTGCCAATCACGAGTGGACCCAGTACTTC. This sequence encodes CSANHEWTQYF.